Here is one TCR beta chain with its context. These data belong to a study of blood T cell repertoires in COVID-19. Study-wide background: Sample material is recorded as cDNA or gDNA derived from T cells, B-cell-depleted T cells, or PBMCs.

In the authors' methods: Researchers report that nucleated cell counts were estimated from reference gene primer amplification. TCRdb's copy holds only in-frame clones and misses some; the assay was immunoSEQ multiplex PCR. V and J calls and clone size come straight from that table; D and trimming were deduced from the DNA. The data show tens of thousands of clones, with roughly 82% seen just once and about 10% held by the top ten. The germline V gene encodes CDR1 MNHEY and CDR2 SMNVEV (reference sequence). The ends were cut back, 5 bases at V and 4 bases at J, with 11 bases in the middle. This CDR3 has 14 residues.

Sequenced: peripheral blood. The V and J genes are TRBV27 and TRBJ2-2; D is possibly TRBD1 (6 bases). The clonotype originates from a human donor in a cohort sampled during active COVID-19. CDR3 amino acids: CASSPRTVTGELFF. In DNA form, the CDR3 reads TGTGCCAGCAGTCCAAGGACAGTCACCGGGGAGCTGTTTTTT.